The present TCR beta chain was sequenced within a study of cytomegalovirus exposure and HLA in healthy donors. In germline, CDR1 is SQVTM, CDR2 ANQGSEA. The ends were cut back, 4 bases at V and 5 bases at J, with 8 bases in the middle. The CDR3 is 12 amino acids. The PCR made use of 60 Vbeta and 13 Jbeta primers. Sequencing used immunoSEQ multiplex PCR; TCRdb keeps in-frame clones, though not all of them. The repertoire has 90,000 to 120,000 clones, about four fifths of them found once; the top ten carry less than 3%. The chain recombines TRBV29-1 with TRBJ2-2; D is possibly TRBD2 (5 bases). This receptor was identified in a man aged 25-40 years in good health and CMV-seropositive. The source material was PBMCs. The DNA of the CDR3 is TGCAGCGTTGGTTCGGGAACCGGGGAGCTGTTTTTT. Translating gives CSVGSGTGELFF.